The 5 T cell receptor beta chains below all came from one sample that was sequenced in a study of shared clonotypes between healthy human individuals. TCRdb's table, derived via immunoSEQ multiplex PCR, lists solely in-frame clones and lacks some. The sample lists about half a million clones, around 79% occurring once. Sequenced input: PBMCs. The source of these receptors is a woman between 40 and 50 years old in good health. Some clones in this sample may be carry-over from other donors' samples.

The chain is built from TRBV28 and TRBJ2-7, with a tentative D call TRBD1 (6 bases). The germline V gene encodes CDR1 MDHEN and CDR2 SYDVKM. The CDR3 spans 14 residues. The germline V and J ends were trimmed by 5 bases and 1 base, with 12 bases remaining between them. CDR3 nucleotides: TGTGCCAGCAGTGTTTACCAGGGGTCCTACGAGCAGTACTTC. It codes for CASSVYQGSYEQYF.

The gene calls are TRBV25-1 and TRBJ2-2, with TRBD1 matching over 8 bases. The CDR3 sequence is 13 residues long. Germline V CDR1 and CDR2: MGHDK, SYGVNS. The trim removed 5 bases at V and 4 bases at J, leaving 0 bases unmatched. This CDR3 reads CASSQGATGELFF. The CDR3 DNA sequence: TGTGCCAGCAGTCAGGGGGCCACCGGGGAGCTGTTTTTT.

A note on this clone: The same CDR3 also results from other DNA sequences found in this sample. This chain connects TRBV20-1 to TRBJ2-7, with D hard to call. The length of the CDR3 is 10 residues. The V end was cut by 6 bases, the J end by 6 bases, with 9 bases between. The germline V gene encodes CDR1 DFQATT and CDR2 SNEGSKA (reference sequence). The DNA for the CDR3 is TGCAGTGCAGTATCTAGCGAGCAGTACTTC. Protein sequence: CSAVSSEQYF.

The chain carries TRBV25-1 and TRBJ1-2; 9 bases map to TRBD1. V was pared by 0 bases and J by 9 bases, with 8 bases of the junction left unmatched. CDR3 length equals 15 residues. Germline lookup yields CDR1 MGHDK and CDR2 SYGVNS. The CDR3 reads CASSEYLSTGGSYTF. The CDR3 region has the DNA TGTGCCAGCAGTGAATATTTGTCGACAGGGGGGAGCTACACCTTC.

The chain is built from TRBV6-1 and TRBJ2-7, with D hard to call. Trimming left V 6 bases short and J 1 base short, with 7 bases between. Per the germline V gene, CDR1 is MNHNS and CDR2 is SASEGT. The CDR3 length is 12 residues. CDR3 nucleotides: TGTGCCAGCAGCGACATATCCTACGAGCAGTACTTC. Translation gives CASSDISYEQYF.